This section outlines one TCR beta chain sequence together with its context. This entry belongs to a study of control samples from healthy donors and cancer patients. Sequencing used immunoSEQ multiplex PCR; TCRdb keeps in-frame clones, though not all of them. The repertoire consists of around 120,000 clones, with around 87% occurring once and the leading ten covering around 1.1%. With 6 bases clipped from V and 4 bases from J, the junction kept 4 bases outside the gene matches. This CDR3 is built from 15 residues. CDR1 is MDHEN and CDR2 is SYDVKM in the germline V gene. V usage is TRBV28 and J usage is TRBJ2-1, with 12 bases aligning to TRBD2. This sequence originates from a woman aged 45-65 years with colorectal cancer. The source material was PBMCs. CDR3 residues: CASSRTSGGYNEQFF. CDR3 DNA: TGTGCCAGCAGCCGCACTAGCGGGGGGTACAATGAGCAGTTCTTC.